The clone carrying this TCR beta chain was observed a few times. The CDR3 covers 11 residues. Between the trimmed V and J ends, which lost 4 bases and 0 bases, there was a span of 3 bases. Germline CDR1 reads GTSNPN; CDR2 reads SVGIG (reference sequence). The data originate from a study of control samples from healthy donors and cancer patients. Assay used: immunoSEQ multiplex PCR; TCRdb lists only in-frame clones, some missing. The sample lists some 74,000 clones, approximately 90% occurring once. V gene TRBV30 combines with J gene TRBJ1-1; D call uncertain. The origin of this receptor is a woman aged 50 to 60 in good health. Sequencing was carried out using blood. The CDR3 is CAWMVNTEAFF. The CDR3 nucleotides read TGTGCCTGGATGGTGAACACTGAAGCTTTCTTT.